One T cell receptor (beta chain) is described in this entry. This clonotype has at least ten counts. What antigen it recognizes has not been identified. Base quality data are lacking; no much larger clone is found one base away. The TCR beta CDR3 regions were amplified from the RNA transcripts. The TCR CDR3 was subjected to a first round of RT-PCR using the HTBI primer set and the Qiagen OneStep RT-PCR kit. Libraries were constructed in a second round of multiplex PCR, after which size selection and purification were carried out. Sequencing of the libraries was done on an Illumina HiSeq2000 using paired-end 100 bp reads. The original methods were these. SOAPnuke was used to process the raw data, with reads discarded if the reads contained adapters or uncalled bases, had a mean Phred below 15, or lacked an exact constant-primer or identifier match. High-quality paired reads were merged using COPE v1.2.5, and each unique nucleotide sequence was defined as a clonotype. MiTCR v1.1 was used to align clonotypes to the IMGT TRBV, TRBD and TRBJ reference segments. The analysis included only V-J combinations with a frequency above 0.0001, which together covered 99% to 99.2% of the repertoires. A TCS score was defined as the ratio between F50 (clonal expansion) and ExV (chaos), using BLOSUM62-based TCRdist between CDR3 peptides within each V-J. Welch's t-statistics and random forest reduced approximately 520 V-J features to roughly 13, which were used in a naive Bayes classifier (R e1071). TCRdb handled the public reads itself, with Q25 trimming in fastp and clone calling in MiXCR, and kept productive beta chains. Each entry merges the rows of one CDR3 protein and shows their most common DNA and genes. In this record, the V and J calls reflect TCRdb's handling and not the investigators' own analysis. The sample includes hundreds of thousands of distinct CDR3 sequences, with roughly 17% observed a single time. The ten largest clones represent 18% of the sample.

This sample is part of a study of T cells in Graves' hyperthyroidism and ophthalmopathy (dated by TCRdb to between 2018 and 2020). Regarding the study in general: Peripheral blood was sampled at the time of initial diagnosis, prior to any treatment. An independent validation cohort of under 20 hyperthyroidism patients and 15 or so patients who later progressed to ophthalmopathy tested prospective prediction of ophthalmopathy. TCR Vbeta CDR3 sequencing of 120 to 150 peripheral blood samples (43 ophthalmopathy, 70 to 85 hyperthyroidism and roughly 17 progressor patients) is reported in the paper. The roughly 99 discovery patients were divided at random into training and test sets in a 7:3 ratio. Once sampling was done, hyperthyroidism patients were given methimazole at a starting dose of 30 mg daily, whereas ophthalmopathy patients were given high-dose intravenous methylprednisolone. Thyroid tissue and blood T-cell repertoires from about 6 Graves' hyperthyroidism patients were also compared in the study. TCR V-J signatures able to tell the groups apart were searched for in a discovery cohort of 90 to 100 patients, of whom roughly 42 had Graves' ophthalmopathy and roughly 57 had stable Graves' hyperthyroidism.

The germline V gene sets CDR1 to MDHEN and CDR2 to SYDVKM. The V end loses 6 bases and the J end loses 7 bases, and a stretch of 10 bases separates them. The CDR3 goes from the cysteine to the phenylalanine over 11 residues. Left in the record is the CDR3 DNA by itself, 33 bases read in frame from the first base. A patient counted as having stable Graves' hyperthyroidism if no progression to ophthalmopathy occurred over 18 months of follow-up. Hyperthyroidism patients were newly diagnosed, had a disease duration of under 2 months, and were aged 18 to 65 years. Any patient with an uncontrolled infection, another autoimmune disease, pregnancy or lactation was excluded. Diagnoses relied on clinical symptoms, serum thyroxine and TRAb, thyroid ultrasound and orbital computed tomography. PBMCs were separated from around 9.1 ml of fresh peripheral blood using Ficoll-Paque density gradient centrifugation. Total RNA was extracted using Trizol reagent, and RNA quality was assessed on an Agilent 2100 Bioanalyzer.

On the study overall, not on this receptor specifically: No statistical method was used to fix the sample size in advance, and group allocation was not hidden from the investigators. A model built on a 13 V-J signature distinguished ophthalmopathy from stable hyperthyroidism, reaching 87.88% sensitivity and 81.08% specificity in cross-validation and 80%/75% in testing. Blood samples also contained most of the expanded thyroid clonotypes (frequency above 0.001), which suggests that blood repertoires may reflect thyroid immune responses. In validation, progression to ophthalmopathy was predicted by the model with 70.59% sensitivity and around 75% specificity, a median of roughly 6.4 months before onset.

This sequence was found in a woman aged 18-29 years with Graves' hyperthyroidism. Recombination connected TRBV28 to TRBJ2-7; the D gene cannot be resolved reliably. The specimen was blood. The encoded CDR3 is CASRSMREQYF. The bases read TGTGCCAGCAGATCAATGAGGGAGCAGTACTTC.